The 22 T cell receptor beta chains below come from one sample, sequenced in a study of T cell responses to AZD1222 COVID-19 vaccine. Assay used: immunoSEQ multiplex PCR; TCRdb lists only in-frame clones, some missing. The sample has some 150,000 clones, roughly nine tenths seen once. The specimen comprised peripheral blood, sampled after recovery from COVID-19. These receptors all come from an adult who had recovered from COVID-19.

V is TRBV16 and J is TRBJ2-7; D is unclear. The CDR3 length is 14 residues. The germline gives CDR1 KGHSY, CDR2 FQNENV. V lost 0 bases and J lost 2, with 8 bases in between. The CDR3, as DNA: TGTGCCAGCAGCCAATCGTTCCGGACCTACGAGCAGTACTTC. Encoded protein: CASSQSFRTYEQYF.

V is TRBV5-1 and J is TRBJ2-3; 7 bases fit TRBD2. CDR1 and CDR2 from the germline V gene are SGHRS and YFSETQ. Trimming removed 4 bases from V and 2 bases from J; junction bases left unmatched: 10. The CDR3 runs 16 residues. Here the CDR3 DNA reads TGCGCCAGCAGCCTGTCGTCTAGCGGATCCACAGATACGCAGTATTTT. This encodes CASSLSSSGSTDTQYF.

The chain has TRBV7-3 and TRBJ2-5, with D perhaps given as TRBD1 or TRBD2 (5 bases each). V gave up 2 bases and J gave up 7 bases, with 17 bases separating them. The CDR3 contains 15 residues. The germline CDR1 and CDR2 sequences are SGHTA and FQGTGA. CDR3 DNA sequence: TGTGCCAGCAGCTTAGGGGGTATAGGAATGGGGACCCAGTACTTC. Its translation: CASSLGGIGMGTQYF.

The chain couples TRBV3-1 (or the pseudogene TRBV3-2) to TRBJ2-5; 9 bases fit TRBD1. This CDR3 spans 15 amino acids. CDR1 and CDR2 (germline): LGHDT, YNNKEL (reference sequence). J lost 2 bases, V lost 2 bases, and 3 bases had no gene match. DNA for the CDR3: TGTGCCAGCAGCCAAAATGGACAGGGGCAAGAGACCCAGTACTTC. It encodes CASSQNGQGQETQYF.

The chain employs TRBV28 and TRBJ1-5; 12 bases fit TRBD1. The trim removed 4 bases at V and 6 bases at J, leaving 4 bases unmatched. The CDR3 totals 15 residues. Germline CDR1 MDHEN, CDR2 SYDVKM. CDR3 DNA: TGTGCCAGCAGTTGGGGACAGGGGGCAAGTCAGCCCCAGCATTTT. It translates to CASSWGQGASQPQHF.

V and J are TRBV9 and TRBJ2-5, with D possibly TRBD2 on 5 matching bases. The germline V gene encodes CDR1 SGDLS and CDR2 YYNGEE. There are 13 residues in the CDR3. V lost 1 base and J lost 5, with 9 bases in between. The CDR3 region has the DNA TGTGCCAGCAGCGTAACGACGGGGGAGACCCAGTACTTC. Protein product: CASSVTTGETQYF. The full variable domain, in which reference TRBV9 and TRBJ2-5 provide the parts outside the CDR3, is DSGVTQTPKHLITATGQRVTLRCSPRSGDLSVYWYQQSLDQGLQFLIQYYNGEERAKGNILERFSAQQFPDLHSELNLSSLELGDSALYFCASSVTTGETQYFGPGTRLLVL.

This chain links TRBV7-9 with TRBJ2-7, with D possibly being TRBD2 (6 bases). Germline V gene data show CDR1 as SEHNR and CDR2 as FQNEAQ (reference sequence). The CDR3 consists of 14 residues. The V end was cut by 3 bases, the J end by 5 bases, with 14 bases between. The CDR3 reads CASSLDGGMNEQYF. The DNA for the CDR3 is TGTGCCAGCAGCTTGGACGGAGGGATGAACGAGCAGTACTTC.

The chain employs TRBV27 and TRBJ2-7, with 9 positions matching TRBD2. Trimming removed 5 bases from V and 0 bases from J; junction bases left unmatched: 5. Per germline, CDR1 MNHEY and CDR2 SMNVEV (reference sequence). The CDR3 extends over 15 amino acids. The chain's CDR3 is CASSPYSGGSYEQYF. The CDR3 DNA follows: TGTGCCAGCAGTCCTTATAGCGGGGGCTCCTACGAGCAGTACTTC.

The chain joins TRBV28 to TRBJ1-5; 8 positions match TRBD1. This CDR3 is built from 15 residues. V shed 5 bases and J 5 bases; nucleotides not matched to a gene: 8. Per the germline V gene, CDR1 is MDHEN and CDR2 is SYDVKM. The CDR3 DNA sequence: TGTGCCAGCAGTGCCCCGGGACAGGACCATCAGCCCCAGCATTTT. Amino acids: CASSAPGQDHQPQHF.

This clone was detected only once. The chain uses TRBV5-4 and TRBJ1-6; 7 positions match TRBD1. V dropped 4 bases and J dropped 6; count of bases not matched to a gene: 10. The germline V gene encodes CDR1 SGHNT and CDR2 YYREEE (reference sequence). The CDR3 contains 16 residues. CDR3 sequence reads: CASSGRQGSRNSPLHF. The CDR3, as DNA: TGTGCCAGCAGCGGAAGACAGGGTTCGCGTAATTCACCCCTCCACTTT. Full variable domain (rest looked up from reference TRBV5-4 and TRBJ1-6): ETGVTQSPTHLIKTRGQQVTLRCSSQSGHNTVSWYQQALGQGPQFIFQYYREEENGRGNFPPRFSGLQFPNYSSELNVNALELDDSALYLCASSGRQGSRNSPLHFGNGTRLTVT.

The chain has TRBV6-1 and TRBJ1-5; TRBD1 matches at 7 bases. Germline-derived CDR1 and CDR2 are MNHNS and SASEGT. Trimming removed 0 bases from V and 9 bases from J; junction bases left unmatched: 5. The CDR3 runs 14 residues. The CDR3 spells CASSEAGGKGPQHF. The CDR3 DNA sequence: TGTGCCAGCAGTGAAGCAGGGGGCAAGGGGCCCCAGCATTTT.

The chain joins TRBV5-4 to TRBJ2-2; D is unclear. The CDR3 spans 15 residues. V lost 1 base, J lost 2 bases, and 9 bases lay in between. Germline V gene sequence: CDR1 SGHNT, CDR2 YYREEE (reference sequence). The CDR3 sequence is CASSLNQPNTGELFF. The CDR3 DNA is TGTGCCAGCAGCTTGAATCAGCCCAACACCGGGGAGCTGTTTTTT.

This chain joins TRBV6-1 and TRBJ1-2, with 9 bases matching TRBD1. CDR3 length: 15 residues. With V trimmed by 1 base and J by 4 bases, 4 bases remained unmatched. The germline V gene has CDR1 MNHNS and CDR2 SASEGT. CDR3 DNA: TGTGCCAGCAGTGAAGACTGGGGACAGGGCTATGGCTACACCTTC. This translates into CASSEDWGQGYGYTF.

The chain combines TRBV19 with TRBJ2-6, with a tentative D call TRBD1 (5 bases). From germline, CDR1 is LNHDA and CDR2 SQIVND (reference sequence). The ends were cut back, 0 bases at V and 1 base at J, with 7 bases in the middle. The CDR3 sequence is 16 residues long. CDR3 DNA: TGTGCCAGTAGTATAGATCAGGGTTCTGGGGCCAACGTCCTGACTTTC. Encoded protein: CASSIDQGSGANVLTF.

The chain employs TRBV25-1 and TRBJ1-2; TRBD1 matches at 9 bases. Germline-derived CDR1 and CDR2 are MGHDK and SYGVNS. The CDR3 totals 11 residues. V dropped 9 bases and J dropped 6; count of bases not matched to a gene: 2. This CDR3 is CASGTGNGYTF. The CDR3 DNA is TGTGCCAGTGGGACAGGGAATGGCTACACCTTC.

This clone was counted once. This chain uses TRBV24-1 with TRBJ2-1, with 11 bases that match TRBD1. V gave up 3 bases and J gave up 6 bases; unmatched junction bases: 6. Germline loops: CDR1 KGHDR, CDR2 SFDVKD. The CDR3 is 16 residues long. The CDR3 spells CATSDRTGGRLNEQFF. In DNA form, the CDR3 reads TGTGCCACCAGTGATAGGACAGGGGGCCGGCTCAATGAGCAGTTCTTC.

The chain uses TRBV7-2 and TRBJ1-6, with D possibly matching TRBD1 (6 bases). The CDR3 totals 14 residues. Germline V gives CDR1 SGHTA, CDR2 FQGNSA. The V end was cut by 5 bases, the J end by 7 bases, with 12 bases between. Here the CDR3 reads CASSAGQRNSPLHF. The CDR3 DNA is TGTGCCAGCAGCGCAGGACAGAGAAATTCACCCCTCCACTTT.

DNA of the CDR3: TGTGCCAGCAGTCTAACCGACCCACACTACAATGAGCAGTTCTTC. Its translation is CASSLTDPHYNEQFF. The chain links TRBV27 to TRBJ2-1; D not certain. Germline V lookup: CDR1 MNHEY, CDR2 SMNVEV (reference sequence). Trimming removed 5 bases from V and 3 bases from J, with 14 bases in between. The CDR3 sequence is 15 residues long.

This sequence joins TRBV5-4 and TRBJ2-2, with a weak D call TRBD2 (6 bases). CDR1 and CDR2 (germline): SGHNT, YYREEE (reference sequence). The V end was cut by 4 bases, the J end by 6 bases, with 10 bases between. The CDR3 is 13 amino acids. The CDR3 region is CASSTEGAGELFF. For the CDR3, the DNA is TGTGCCAGCAGCACGGAGGGTGCCGGGGAGCTGTTTTTT.

The chain links TRBV10-3 to TRBJ2-7, with 9 nucleotides matching TRBD1. Germline V gene data show CDR1 as ENHRY and CDR2 as SYGVKD. V shed 6 bases, J shed 3 bases, and the junction held 6 bases outside the gene matches. This CDR3 has 14 residues. The CDR3 nucleotides are TGTGCCATCAGGGGACAGGGTGGGGGCTACGAGCAGTACTTC. Its protein product is CAIRGQGGGYEQYF.

The V gene is TRBV29-1, the J gene TRBJ1-4; possible D gene TRBD1, 6 bases. Trimming cost V 7 bases and J 6 bases, with 12 bases left between them. Germline assignment: CDR1 SQVTM and CDR2 ANQGSEA. This CDR3 spans 12 amino acids. CDR3 residues: CSAMTGYEKLFF. In DNA, the CDR3 is TGCAGCGCCATGACAGGTTATGAAAAACTGTTTTTT.

The V and J genes are TRBV5-6 and TRBJ1-4; 9 bases fit TRBD1. The CDR3 contains 15 residues. V trimming: 4 bases; J trimming: 7 bases; junction bases outside the gene matches: 8. Looked up from germline, CDR1 is SGHDT and CDR2 is YYEEEE. CDR3 DNA sequence: TGTGCCAGCAGCCAAACAGGGGGCGAAAGTGAAAAACTGTTTTTT. Translating gives CASSQTGGESEKLFF.